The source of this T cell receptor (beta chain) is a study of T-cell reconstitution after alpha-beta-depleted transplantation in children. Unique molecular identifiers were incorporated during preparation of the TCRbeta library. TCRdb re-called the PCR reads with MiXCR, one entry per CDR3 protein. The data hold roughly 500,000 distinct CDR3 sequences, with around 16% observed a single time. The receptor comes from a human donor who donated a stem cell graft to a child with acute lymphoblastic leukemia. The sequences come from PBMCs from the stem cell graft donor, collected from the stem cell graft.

The CDR3 protein is CATSPVRRGAGNTIYF. The CDR3 DNA reads as TGTGCCACCAGCCCAGTCCGCCGGGGTGCAGGAAACACCATATATTTT. The chain employs TRBV15 and TRBJ1-3; D remains ambiguous. Between the trimmed V and J ends, which lost 5 bases and 4 bases, there was a span of 18 bases. This CDR3 has 16 residues. The germline V gene has CDR1 LNHNV and CDR2 YYDKDF (reference sequence).